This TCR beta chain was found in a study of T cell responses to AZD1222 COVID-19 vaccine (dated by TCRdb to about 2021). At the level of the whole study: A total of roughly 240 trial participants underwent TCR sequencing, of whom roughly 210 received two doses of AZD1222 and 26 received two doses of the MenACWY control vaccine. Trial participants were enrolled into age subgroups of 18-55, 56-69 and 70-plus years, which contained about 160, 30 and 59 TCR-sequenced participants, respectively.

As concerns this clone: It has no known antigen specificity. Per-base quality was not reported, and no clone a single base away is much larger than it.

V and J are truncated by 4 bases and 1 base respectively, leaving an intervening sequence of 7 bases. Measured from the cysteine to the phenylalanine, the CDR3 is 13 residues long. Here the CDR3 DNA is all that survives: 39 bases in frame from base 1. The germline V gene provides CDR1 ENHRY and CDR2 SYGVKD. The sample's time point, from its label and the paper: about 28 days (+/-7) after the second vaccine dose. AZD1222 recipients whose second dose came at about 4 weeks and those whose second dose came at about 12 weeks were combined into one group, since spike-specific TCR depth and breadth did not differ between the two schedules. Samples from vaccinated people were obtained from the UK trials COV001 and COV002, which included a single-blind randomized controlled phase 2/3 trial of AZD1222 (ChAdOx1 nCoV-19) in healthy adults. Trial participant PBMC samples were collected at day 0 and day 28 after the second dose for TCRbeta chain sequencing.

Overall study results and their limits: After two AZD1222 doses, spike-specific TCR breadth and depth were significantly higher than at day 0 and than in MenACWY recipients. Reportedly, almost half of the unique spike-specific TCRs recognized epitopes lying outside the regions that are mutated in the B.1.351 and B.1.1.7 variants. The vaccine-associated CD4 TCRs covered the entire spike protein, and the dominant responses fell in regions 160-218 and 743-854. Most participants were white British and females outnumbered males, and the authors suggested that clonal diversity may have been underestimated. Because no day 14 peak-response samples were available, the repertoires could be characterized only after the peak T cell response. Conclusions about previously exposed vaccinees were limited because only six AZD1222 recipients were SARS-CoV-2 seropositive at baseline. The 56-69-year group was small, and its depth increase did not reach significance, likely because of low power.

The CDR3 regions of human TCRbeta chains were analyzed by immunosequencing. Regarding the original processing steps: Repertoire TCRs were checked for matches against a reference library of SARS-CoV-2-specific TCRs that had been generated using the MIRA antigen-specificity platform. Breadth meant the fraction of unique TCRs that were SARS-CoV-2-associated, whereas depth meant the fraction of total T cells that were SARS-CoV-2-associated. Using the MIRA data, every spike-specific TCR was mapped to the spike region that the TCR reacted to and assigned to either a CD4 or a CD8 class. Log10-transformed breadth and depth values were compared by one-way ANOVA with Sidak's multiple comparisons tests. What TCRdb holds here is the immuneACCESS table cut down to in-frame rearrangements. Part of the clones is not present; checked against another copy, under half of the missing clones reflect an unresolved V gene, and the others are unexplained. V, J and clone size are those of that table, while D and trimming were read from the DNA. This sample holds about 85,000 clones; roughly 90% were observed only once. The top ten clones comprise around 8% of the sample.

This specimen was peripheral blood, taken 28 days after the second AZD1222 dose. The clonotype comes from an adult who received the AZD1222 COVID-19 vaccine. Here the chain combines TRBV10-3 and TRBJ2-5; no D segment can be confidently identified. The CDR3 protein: CAISVHSQETQYF. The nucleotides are TGTGCCATCAGTGTTCACAGCCAAGAGACCCAGTACTTC.